These 21 T cell receptor beta chains share one sample of origin, sequenced in a study of cytomegalovirus exposure and HLA in healthy donors. Produced via immunoSEQ multiplex PCR; TCRdb's table is partial and in-frame only. The sample lists 220,000 or so clones, just over 90% occurring once. The specimen sequenced was PBMCs. These receptors all stem from a woman aged 18-29 years in good health and CMV-seronegative.

The V gene is TRBV30, the J gene TRBJ1-1; 9 bases are shared with TRBD1. The CDR3 is made up of 14 amino acids. CDR1 is GTSNPN, CDR2 SVGIG, per germline (reference sequence). Trimming took 7 bases from V and 5 from J; bases not matched to a gene: 11. CDR3 coding DNA: TGTGCCTTTTGGGTACAGGGGGCTGTGACTGAAGCTTTCTTT. Protein: CAFWVQGAVTEAFF.

The CDR3 DNA reads TGCAGCGTTGTATCTCTGGGACTAGAGACCTACGAGCAGTACTTC. This encodes CSVVSLGLETYEQYF. The gene calls are TRBV29-1 and TRBJ2-7; 8 bases match TRBD2. CDR1 and CDR2 from the germline V gene are SQVTM and ANQGSEA. The V gene end was trimmed by 4 bases and the J gene end by 2 bases; junction bases not matched to a gene: 10. CDR3 size: 15 residues.

This clone has a handful of counts. The chain employs TRBV4-2 and TRBJ2-7; 9 nucleotides line up with TRBD1. With 0 bases clipped from V and 7 bases from J, the junction kept 10 bases outside the gene matches. The CDR3 runs 16 residues. Germline V gene lookup returns CDR1 LGHNA and CDR2 YNFKEQ. The CDR3 sequence: CASSQEELATGGEQYF. The DNA of the CDR3 is TGTGCCAGCAGCCAAGAAGAACTAGCGACAGGGGGGGAGCAGTACTTC.

The chain is built from TRBV7-3 and TRBJ1-2, with 12 bases aligning to TRBD1. Germline V gives CDR1 SGHTA, CDR2 FQGTGA. There are 16 residues in the CDR3. V shed 0 bases, J shed 5 bases, and the junction held 4 bases outside the gene matches. The CDR3 DNA follows: TGTGCCAGCAGCTTAACTGGGACAGGGGGCTTGTATGGCTACACCTTC. As protein: CASSLTGTGGLYGYTF. Filled out from reference TRBV7-3 and TRBJ1-2, the complete variable domain reads GAGVSQTPSNKVTEKGKYVELRCDPISGHTALYWYRQSLGQGPEFLIYFQGTGAADDSGLPNDRFFAVRPEGSVSTLKIQRTERGDSAVYLCASSLTGTGGLYGYTFGSGTRLTVV.

The V gene is TRBV18, the J gene TRBJ2-1; 10 nucleotides align to TRBD1. Germline V gene lookup returns CDR1 KGHSH and CDR2 LQKENI. Trimming took 3 bases from V and 8 from J; bases not matched to a gene: 4. The CDR3 contains 14 residues. For the CDR3, the DNA is TGTGCCAGCTCACCGGGACAGGGGAGACATGAGCAGTTCTTC. It encodes CASSPGQGRHEQFF.

The gene calls are TRBV6-5 and TRBJ2-3, with a weak D call TRBD1 (5 bases). V was trimmed by 2 bases and J by 4 bases, leaving 10 bases between them. CDR1 MNHEY and CDR2 SVGAGI come from the germline V gene. The CDR3 totals 14 residues. The CDR3, as DNA: TGTGCCAGCAGTTACCGGCAGGGCTCAGATACGCAGTATTTT. Translated, it gives CASSYRQGSDTQYF.

V usage is TRBV6-1 and J usage is TRBJ1-2; 9 bases agree with TRBD1. The CDR3 extends over 14 amino acids. Germline V gene lookup returns CDR1 MNHNS and CDR2 SASEGT. The ends lost 1 base at V and 7 bases at J; junction bases unmatched: 4. The CDR3 sequence is CASSEGTGVSGYTF. CDR3 nucleotide sequence: TGTGCCAGCAGTGAAGGGACAGGGGTTTCTGGCTACACCTTC.

This clone was found once. V and J are TRBV11-2 and TRBJ2-1; D is uncertain. V was shortened by 5 bases and J by 7 bases, with 9 bases between the two germline ends. Germline assignment: CDR1 SGHAT and CDR2 FQNNGV. This CDR3 spans 12 amino acids. In nucleotides, the CDR3 is TGTGCCAGCAGCGTCGTCGCGAATGAGCAGTTCTTC. Encoded protein: CASSVVANEQFF.

The chain uses TRBV7-3 and TRBJ2-3; D is possibly TRBD1 (6 bases). This CDR3 is built from 17 residues. From germline, CDR1 is SGHTA and CDR2 FQGTGA. V was pared by 4 bases and J by 0 bases, with 17 bases between. The CDR3 is CASSSFDRPASTDTQYF. CDR3 DNA sequence: TGTGCCAGCAGCTCGTTTGACAGGCCAGCTAGCACAGATACGCAGTATTTT. Using reference TRBV7-3 and TRBJ2-3 for the parts outside the CDR3, the full variable domain is GAGVSQTPSNKVTEKGKYVELRCDPISGHTALYWYRQSLGQGPEFLIYFQGTGAADDSGLPNDRFFAVRPEGSVSTLKIQRTERGDSAVYLCASSSFDRPASTDTQYFGPGTRLTVL.

The chain combines TRBV29-1 with TRBJ2-4; TRBD2 aligns across 9 bases. The V and J ends lost 7 bases and 3 bases, in that order; junction bases with no gene match: 16. The CDR3 loop spans 17 amino acids. Germline lookup yields CDR1 SQVTM and CDR2 ANQGSEA. CDR3 loop: CSAIGREGLTGKNIQYF. In DNA, the CDR3 is TGCAGCGCTATTGGGCGGGAGGGCCTGACGGGCAAAAACATTCAGTACTTC.

This chain connects TRBV5-4 to TRBJ2-3; a weak D match, TRBD2 (5 bases). Germline V gene sequence: CDR1 SGHNT, CDR2 YYREEE (reference sequence). The CDR3 contains 15 residues. V was cut by 3 bases and J by 0 bases, with 11 bases left in between. CDR3 loop: CASSSIAKSTDTQYF. The CDR3 DNA reads TGTGCCAGCAGCTCCATAGCGAAGAGCACAGATACGCAGTATTTT. The full variable domain, completed using reference TRBV5-4 and TRBJ2-3, is ETGVTQSPTHLIKTRGQQVTLRCSSQSGHNTVSWYQQALGQGPQFIFQYYREEENGRGNFPPRFSGLQFPNYSSELNVNALELDDSALYLCASSSIAKSTDTQYFGPGTRLTVL.

The chain has TRBV5-1 and TRBJ1-4, with 9 bases matching TRBD1. Germline V CDR1 and CDR2: SGHRS, YFSETQ. The CDR3 is 16 residues long. Germline trimming cut 4 bases from V and 0 bases from J; bases unmatched to any gene: 4. Written as DNA, the CDR3 is TGCGCCAGCAGCCTGGACAGGGGTACAACTAATGAAAAACTGTTTTTT. It is translated as CASSLDRGTTNEKLFF.

This rearrangement joins TRBV6-5 to TRBJ1-3; possible D gene TRBD1, 5 bases. V lost 5 bases, J lost 0 bases, and 11 bases lay in between. Per germline, CDR1 MNHEY and CDR2 SVGAGI. The CDR3 runs to 15 residues. CDR3 amino acids: CASSRRGYSGNTIYF. The CDR3 nucleotides read TGTGCCAGCAGTCGCCGGGGGTACTCTGGAAACACCATATATTTT.

The chain employs TRBV6-4 and TRBJ2-1; 8 bases are a match to TRBD1. CDR1 is MRHNA and CDR2 is SNTAGT in the germline V gene. V lost 0 bases to trimming and J lost 6 bases; unmatched junction nucleotides: 7. The CDR3 loop spans 16 amino acids. The CDR3 DNA reads TGTGCCAGCAGTGACTCGAGACAGGGGATCCTCAATGAGCAGTTCTTC. As protein: CASSDSRQGILNEQFF.

The rearrangement uses TRBV11-2 and TRBJ2-1; tentatively, D is TRBD2 (5 bases). CDR3 size: 16 residues. V was shortened by 4 bases and J by 6 bases, with 19 bases between the two germline ends. Germline CDR1 is SGHAT and CDR2 is FQNNGV. The CDR3 DNA follows: TGTGCCAGCAGCTCTAGCATGGGATTCCCCTTCAATGAGCAGTTCTTC. It codes for CASSSSMGFPFNEQFF.

This chain connects TRBV11-2 to TRBJ1-5, with no clear D. CDR1 and CDR2 from the germline V gene are SGHAT and FQNNGV. Trimming removed 5 bases at V and 3 bases at J, with 8 bases between. The length of the CDR3 is 13 residues. For the CDR3, the DNA is TGTGCCAGCAGCGACACCCTCAATCAGCCCCAGCATTTT. Translation gives CASSDTLNQPQHF.

The chain recombines TRBV5-1 with TRBJ2-7; 11 bases match TRBD2. The germline V gene encodes CDR1 SGHRS and CDR2 YFSETQ. J lost 2 bases, V lost 5 bases, and 0 bases had no gene match. There are 13 residues in the CDR3. The CDR3 here is CASRTSGTYEQYF. The CDR3 DNA is TGCGCCAGCAGGACTAGCGGGACCTACGAGCAGTACTTC.

The CDR3 coding sequence is TGCGCCAGCAGCGGCGGACAGGGAGGCGGCCACAATGAGCAGTTCTTC. Protein product: CASSGGQGGGHNEQFF. This chain uses TRBV5-1 with TRBJ2-1; TRBD1 aligns across 8 bases. With 4 bases clipped from V and 5 bases from J, the junction kept 11 bases outside the gene matches. The CDR3 has 16 residues. CDR1 SGHRS and CDR2 YFSETQ come from the germline V gene.

This clone was picked up a small number of times. CDR3: CASSIEDSVYGYTF. CDR3 in DNA: TGTGCCAGTAGTATTGAGGACAGCGTTTATGGCTACACCTTC. This chain joins TRBV19 and TRBJ1-2; a possible D gene is TRBD1 (6 bases). Germline-derived CDR1 and CDR2 are LNHDA and SQIVND (reference sequence). The CDR3 is made up of 14 amino acids. V was trimmed by 3 bases and J by 5 bases, leaving 13 bases between them.

V usage is TRBV7-3 and J usage is TRBJ1-1, with 7 positions matching TRBD1. Germline V lookup: CDR1 SGHTA, CDR2 FQGTGA. This CDR3 contains 13 residues. V was pared by 5 bases and J by 1 base, with 1 base of the junction left unmatched. This CDR3 is CASSRQGNTEAFF. In nucleotides, the CDR3 is TGTGCCAGCAGCCGACAGGGGAACACTGAAGCTTTCTTT.

This chain links TRBV29-1 with TRBJ1-4; D ambiguous. The germline V gene encodes CDR1 SQVTM and CDR2 ANQGSEA. This CDR3 spans 12 amino acids. Deletions cut 7 bases from V and 8 bases from J, with 14 bases between. This CDR3 is CSASTDWEKLFF. The CDR3, as DNA: TGCAGCGCTTCCACGGACTGGGAAAAACTGTTTTTT.